Sequencing of this T cell receptor (beta chain) was carried out in a study of blood T cell repertoires in COVID-19. Germline V gene sequence: CDR1 SGHRS, CDR2 YFSETQ. The CDR3 loop spans 14 amino acids. V lost 7 bases, J lost 2 bases, and 12 bases lay in between. Only in-frame clones appear in the TCRdb table, and some are missing; sequencing was by immunoSEQ multiplex PCR. The data contain around 120,000 clones, approximately 62% of them seen just once; the ten biggest clones take up roughly 6%. Sample share makes this clone medium-sized (0.01 to 0.1%). This TCR was sampled from a man older than 75 with acute or convalescent COVID-19. Input material: peripheral blood. The V gene is TRBV5-1, the J gene TRBJ2-2, with D perhaps TRBD2 (6 bases). The CDR3, as DNA: TGCGCCAGCTCCCGACTAGTCAACACCGGGGAGCTGTTTTTT. It specifies CASSRLVNTGELFF.